The 14 T cell receptor beta chains in this list originate from one sample, sequenced in a study of blood T cell repertoires in COVID-19. Method: immunoSEQ multiplex PCR; TCRdb's copy keeps in-frame clones and lacks some. Found here are tens of thousands of clones, 75% to 90% of them singletons; the top ten hold about 15%. The sample was peripheral blood. The receptors were sampled from a man aged 65 to 79 with active or convalescent COVID-19.

This clone was observed a single time. The gene calls are TRBV29-1 and TRBJ1-1; 8 bases match TRBD1. This CDR3 has 13 residues. CDR1 is SQVTM and CDR2 is ANQGSEA in the germline V gene. V trimming: 2 bases; J trimming: 4 bases; junction bases outside the gene matches: 3. CDR3 residues: CSVERTGGTEAFF. In DNA form, the CDR3 reads TGCAGCGTTGAACGAACAGGGGGCACTGAAGCTTTCTTT.

V and J are TRBV5-3 and TRBJ2-3; D might be TRBD2 (6 bases). TRBV5-3 has ORF status, its function being uncertain. The CDR3 runs to 16 residues. Between the trimmed V and J ends, which lost 4 bases and 1 base, there was a span of 16 bases. The CDR3 loop is CARSPGTATRTDTQYF. In DNA form, the CDR3 reads TGTGCCAGAAGCCCAGGGACTGCGACCCGCACAGATACGCAGTATTTT.

The V call is TRBV6-5, the J call TRBJ2-7; 8 bases fit TRBD1. Germline CDR1 reads MNHEY; CDR2 reads SVGAGI. The CDR3 runs to 14 residues. J was trimmed by 6 bases and V by 5 bases; bases with no gene match: 9. CDR3: CASSPQGQGFEQYF. CDR3 DNA sequence: TGTGCCAGCAGTCCCCAAGGACAGGGTTTCGAGCAGTACTTC.

This clone has just one count. The rearrangement uses TRBV4-3 and TRBJ2-1; 8 nucleotides match TRBD1. Germline V CDR1 and CDR2: LGHNA, YSLEER. V gave up 4 bases and J gave up 7 bases; unmatched junction bases: 3. The CDR3 has 13 amino acids. CDR3 sequence (DNA): TGCGCCAGCAGCCCCAGGACAGGGAATGAGCAGTTCTTC. Its protein product is CASSPRTGNEQFF.

Written as DNA, the CDR3 is TGTGCCAGCAGGTTAGCGGGAGTCACCTCGGGGCAGTACTTC. It is translated as CASRLAGVTSGQYF. V is TRBV6-5 and J is TRBJ2-7; TRBD2 matches 9 bases. V was pared by 6 bases and J by 9 bases, with 12 bases of the junction left unmatched. CDR3 size: 14 residues. Germline assignment: CDR1 MNHEY and CDR2 SVGAGI.

The chain links TRBV7-9 to TRBJ1-1, with TRBD1 matching 10 bases. Germline-derived CDR1 and CDR2 are SEHNR and FQNEAQ (reference sequence). The J segment lost 0 bases and the V segment lost 3 bases, leaving 1 base of the junction unmatched. The CDR3 contains 15 residues. The CDR3 protein is CASSLTGGLNTEAFF. The DNA of the CDR3 is TGTGCCAGCAGCTTGACAGGGGGCCTGAACACTGAAGCTTTCTTT.

The chain employs TRBV28 and TRBJ2-7; 7 nucleotides match TRBD1. Germline V CDR1 and CDR2: MDHEN, SYDVKM. The V segment lost 6 bases and the J segment 4 bases; nucleotides outside the gene matches: 3. This CDR3 region has 12 residues. This chain's CDR3 is CASRQTGYEQYF. CDR3 bases: TGTGCCAGCAGACAGACAGGGTACGAGCAGTACTTC.

The J gene is TRBJ1-6, the V gene TRBV7-2; possibly TRBD1 for D (5 bases). The germline V gene has CDR1 SGHTA and CDR2 FQGNSA. CDR3 length equals 13 residues. V lost 11 bases and J lost 5, with 13 bases in between. The DNA for the CDR3 is TGTGCCGGAGGGGCGTCCCATAATTCACCCCTCCACTTT. Protein product: CAGGASHNSPLHF.

V and J are TRBV27 and TRBJ1-6; no clear D gene. Looked up from germline, CDR1 is MNHEY and CDR2 is SMNVEV (reference sequence). This CDR3 contains 17 residues. Trimming pared 2 bases from V and 0 bases from J, leaving 11 bases between. The chain's CDR3 is CASSLGGGSSYNSPLHF. In DNA form, the CDR3 reads TGTGCCAGCAGTTTAGGCGGCGGAAGCTCCTATAATTCACCCCTCCACTTT.

Remarks on this clone: One end of the junction fails to match germline, which may point to a read error. The chain carries TRBV5-4 and TRBJ2-7, with 9 bases fitting TRBD2. Germline lookup yields CDR1 SGHNT and CDR2 YYREEE (reference sequence). CDR3 size: 14 residues. CDR3 bases: TGTGCCAGCAGCTTGGGGACTAGCGTGGTCCTCCCAAACTTC. Encoded protein: CASSLGTSVVLPNF.

The rearrangement links TRBV29-1 to TRBJ1-2, with D perhaps TRBD1 (5 bases). Trimming cost V 5 bases and J 4 bases, with 14 bases left between them. Germline V gives CDR1 SQVTM, CDR2 ANQGSEA. The CDR3 runs to 13 residues. Here the CDR3 reads CSVSGGVVYGYTF. Here the CDR3 DNA reads TGCAGCGTTTCCGGGGGAGTCGTCTATGGCTACACCTTC.

This chain links TRBV6-5 with TRBJ2-2; tentatively, D is TRBD2 (6 bases). Per the germline V gene, CDR1 is MNHEY and CDR2 is SVGAGI. Between the trimmed V and J ends, which lost 0 bases and 5 bases, there was a span of 10 bases. The CDR3 runs to 15 residues. The CDR3 DNA reads TGTGCCAGCAGTTACTCGAGGAGGGTGACCGGGGAGCTGTTTTTT. This encodes CASSYSRRVTGELFF.

The gene calls are TRBV11-2 and TRBJ1-2; D gene unclear. V lost 1 base and J lost 3, with 9 bases in between. This CDR3 has 14 amino acids. Germline CDR1 and CDR2: SGHAT and FQNNGV. The CDR3 DNA reads as TGTGCCAGCAGCTTAGGCGGGGTTGACTATGGCTACACCTTC. It codes for CASSLGGVDYGYTF.

V gene TRBV11-3 combines with J gene TRBJ2-1; D might be TRBD1 (6 bases). Germline V gene lookup returns CDR1 SGHNT and CDR2 YENEEA. CDR3 length: 14 amino acids. V lost 5 bases, J lost 4 bases, and 12 bases lay in between. CDR3 in DNA: TGTGCCAGCAGCCTGGACAGTCAATACAATGAGCAGTTCTTC. This gives the protein CASSLDSQYNEQFF. Complete variable domain (other parts from reference TRBV11-3 and TRBJ2-1): EAGVVQSPRYKIIEKKQPVAFWCNPISGHNTLYWYLQNLGQGPELLIRYENEEAVDDSQLPKDRFSAERLKGVDSTLKIQPAELGDSAVYLCASSLDSQYNEQFFGPGTRLTVL.